This T cell receptor beta chain emerged from a study of blood T cell repertoires in COVID-19. V shed 7 bases and J shed 0 bases, with 13 bases lying between them. The length of the CDR3 is 15 residues. Germline CDR1 is LNHDA and CDR2 is SQIVND (reference sequence). In the original analysis: Amplification of reference gene primers was used by the study to estimate nucleated cell counts. Sequencing used immunoSEQ multiplex PCR; TCRdb keeps in-frame clones, though not all of them. V and J calls and clone size are those listed in that table; D and trimming were worked out from the DNA. This table holds 100,000 to 150,000 clones, almost 80% found once.

The chain recombines TRBV19 with TRBJ2-1, with D maybe TRBD1 (6 bases). The material sequenced was peripheral blood. The clonotype was recovered from a human donor in a cohort sampled during active COVID-19. The CDR3 region is CASKTGQASYNEQFF. CDR3 sequence (DNA): TGTGCCAGTAAAACGGGACAAGCCTCCTACAATGAGCAGTTCTTC.